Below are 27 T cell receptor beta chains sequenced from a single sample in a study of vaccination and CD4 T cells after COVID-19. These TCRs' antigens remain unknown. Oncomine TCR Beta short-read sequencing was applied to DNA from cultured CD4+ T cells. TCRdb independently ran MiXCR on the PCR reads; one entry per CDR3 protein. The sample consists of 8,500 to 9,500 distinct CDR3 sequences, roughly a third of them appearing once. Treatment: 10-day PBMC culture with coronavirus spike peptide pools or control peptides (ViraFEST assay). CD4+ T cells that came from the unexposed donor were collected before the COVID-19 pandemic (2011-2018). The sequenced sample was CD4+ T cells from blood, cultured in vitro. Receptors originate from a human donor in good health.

CDR3 amino acids: CASSPLSGANVLTF. CDR3 sequence (DNA): TGTGCCAGCAGCCCACTCTCTGGGGCCAACGTCCTGACTTTC. The chain uses TRBV6-2 or TRBV6-3 and TRBJ2-6; the D is unclear. CDR1 is MNHEY and CDR2 is SVGEGT in the germline V gene. Trimming took 6 bases from V and 0 from J, leaving 6 bases between them. The CDR3 loop spans 14 amino acids.

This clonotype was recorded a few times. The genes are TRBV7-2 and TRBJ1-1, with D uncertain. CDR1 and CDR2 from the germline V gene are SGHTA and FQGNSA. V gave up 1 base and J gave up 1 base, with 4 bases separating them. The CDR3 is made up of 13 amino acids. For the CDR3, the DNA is TGTGCCAGCAGCTTAGTACAGAACACTGAAGCTTTCTTT. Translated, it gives CASSLVQNTEAFF.

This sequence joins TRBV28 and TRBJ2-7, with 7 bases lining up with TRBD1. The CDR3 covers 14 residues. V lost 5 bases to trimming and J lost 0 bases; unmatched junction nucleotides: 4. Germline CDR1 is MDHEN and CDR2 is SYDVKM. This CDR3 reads CASSRDSLSYEQYF. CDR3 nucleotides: TGTGCCAGCAGTCGGGACAGCCTCTCCTACGAGCAGTACTTC.

The CDR3 is CASSSRTSGASEQYF. The CDR3 nucleotides read TGCGCCAGCAGCTCGCGGACTAGCGGGGCATCCGAGCAGTACTTC. This chain links TRBV5-1 with TRBJ2-7; 12 nucleotides match TRBD2. This CDR3 is 15 amino acids long. V shed 3 bases and J 6 bases; nucleotides not matched to a gene: 7. Germline CDR1 SGHRS, CDR2 YFSETQ. Full variable domain (outside the CDR3, taken from reference TRBV5-1 and TRBJ2-7): KAGVTQTPRYLIKTRGQQVTLSCSPISGHRSVSWYQQTPGQGLQFLFEYFSETQRNKGNFPGRFSGRQFSNSRSEMNVSTLELGDSALYLCASSSRTSGASEQYFGPGTRLTVT.

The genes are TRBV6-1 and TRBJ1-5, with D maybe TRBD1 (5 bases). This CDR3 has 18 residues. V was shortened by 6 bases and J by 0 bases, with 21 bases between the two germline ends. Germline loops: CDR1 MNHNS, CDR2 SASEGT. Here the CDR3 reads CASSNPPQGLYSNQPQHF. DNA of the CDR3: TGTGCCAGCAGCAACCCCCCCCAGGGTCTCTATAGCAATCAGCCCCAGCATTTT.

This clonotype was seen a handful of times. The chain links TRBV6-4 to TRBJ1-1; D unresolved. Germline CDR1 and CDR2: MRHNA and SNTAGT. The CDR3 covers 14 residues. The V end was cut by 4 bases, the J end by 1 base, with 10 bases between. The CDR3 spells CASSGAPGNTEAFF. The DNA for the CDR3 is TGTGCCAGCAGTGGGGCCCCGGGGAACACTGAAGCTTTCTTT.

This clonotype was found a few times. The CDR3 is CASSLAGLLGYTF. CDR3 sequence (DNA): TGTGCCAGCAGCTTAGCGGGACTTTTGGGCTACACCTTC. This sequence joins TRBV7-9 and TRBJ1-2; D is perhaps TRBD1 (5 bases). The ends were cut back, 0 bases at V and 8 bases at J, with 10 bases in the middle. The germline V gene encodes CDR1 SEHNR and CDR2 FQNEAQ (reference sequence). The CDR3 has 13 amino acids.

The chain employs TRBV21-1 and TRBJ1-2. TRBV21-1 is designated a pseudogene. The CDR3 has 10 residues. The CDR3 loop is CASSKDRPLF. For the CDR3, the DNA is TGTGCCAGCAGCAAAGATCGACCGCTCTTC.

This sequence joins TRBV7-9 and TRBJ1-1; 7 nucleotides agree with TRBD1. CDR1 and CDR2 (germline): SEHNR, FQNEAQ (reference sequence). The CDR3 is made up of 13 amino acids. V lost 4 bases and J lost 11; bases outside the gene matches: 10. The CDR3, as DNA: TGTGCCAGCAGCTACTCCGACAGGGAGAATGCTTTCTTT. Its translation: CASSYSDRENAFF.

CDR3 sequence reads: CASVRDGQYGYTF. The CDR3 nucleotides read TGTGCCAGTGTCCGTGACGGACAGTATGGCTACACCTTC. The chain recombines TRBV19 with TRBJ1-2, with D possibly TRBD1 on 6 matching bases. CDR1 is LNHDA and CDR2 is SQIVND in the germline V gene (reference sequence). The CDR3 length is 13 residues. The germline V and J ends were trimmed by 8 bases and 5 bases, with 15 bases remaining between them.

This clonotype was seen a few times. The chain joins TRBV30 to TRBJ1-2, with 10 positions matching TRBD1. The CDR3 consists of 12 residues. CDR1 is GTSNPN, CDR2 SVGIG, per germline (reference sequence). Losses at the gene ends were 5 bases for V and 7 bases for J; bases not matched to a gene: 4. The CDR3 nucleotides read TGTGCCTGGTCCGGGACAGGGGTTGGCTACACCTTC. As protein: CAWSGTGVGYTF. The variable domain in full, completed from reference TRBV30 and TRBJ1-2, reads SQTIHQWPATLVQPVGSPLSLECTVEGTSNPNLYWYRQAAGRGLQLLFYSVGIGQISSEVPQNLSASRPQDRQFILSSKKLLLSDSGFYLCAWSGTGVGYTFGSGTRLTVV.

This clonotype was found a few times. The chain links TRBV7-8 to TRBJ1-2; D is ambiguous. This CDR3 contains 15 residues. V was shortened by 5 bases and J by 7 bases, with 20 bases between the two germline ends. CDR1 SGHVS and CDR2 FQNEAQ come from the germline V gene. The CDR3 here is CASSEHTVKLFGYTF. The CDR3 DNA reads TGTGCCAGCAGCGAACACACCGTAAAGCTATTTGGCTACACCTTC.

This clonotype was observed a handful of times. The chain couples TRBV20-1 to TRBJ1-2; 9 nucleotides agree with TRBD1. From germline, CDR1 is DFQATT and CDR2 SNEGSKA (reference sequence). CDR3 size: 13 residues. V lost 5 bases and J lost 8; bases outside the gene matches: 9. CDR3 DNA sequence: TGCAGTGCTCCGTCCCGGGACAGGGACGGCTACACCTTC. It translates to CSAPSRDRDGYTF.

DNA of the CDR3: TGTGCCAGCAGCCAACAGGGAAGCCCATATGGCTACACCTTC. It is translated as CASSQQGSPYGYTF. J is TRBJ1-2 and V is TRBV14; D may be TRBD1 (5 bases). The CDR3 consists of 14 residues. From germline, CDR1 is SGHDN and CDR2 FVKESK. The V end lost 2 bases, the J end lost 5 bases, and 12 bases lay between the germline ends.

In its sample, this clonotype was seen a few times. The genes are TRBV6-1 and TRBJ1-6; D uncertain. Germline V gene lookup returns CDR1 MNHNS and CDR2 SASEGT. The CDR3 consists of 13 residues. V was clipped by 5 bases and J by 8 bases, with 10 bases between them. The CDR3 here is CASSPRKDSPLHF. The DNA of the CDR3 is TGTGCCAGCAGTCCCCGCAAGGATTCACCCCTCCACTTT.

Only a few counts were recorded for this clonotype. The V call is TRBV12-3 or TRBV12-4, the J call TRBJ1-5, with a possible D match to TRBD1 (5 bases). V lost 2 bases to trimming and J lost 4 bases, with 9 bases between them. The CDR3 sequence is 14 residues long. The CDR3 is CASSLRQQNQPQHF. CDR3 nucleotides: TGTGCCAGCAGTTTAAGACAGCAGAATCAGCCCCAGCATTTT.

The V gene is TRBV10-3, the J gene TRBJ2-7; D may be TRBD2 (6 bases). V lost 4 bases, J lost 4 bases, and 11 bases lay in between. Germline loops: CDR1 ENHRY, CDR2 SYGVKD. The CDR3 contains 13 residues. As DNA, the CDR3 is TGTGCCATCAGTGGGGGGGTTTTATACGAGCAGTACTTC. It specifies CAISGGVLYEQYF.

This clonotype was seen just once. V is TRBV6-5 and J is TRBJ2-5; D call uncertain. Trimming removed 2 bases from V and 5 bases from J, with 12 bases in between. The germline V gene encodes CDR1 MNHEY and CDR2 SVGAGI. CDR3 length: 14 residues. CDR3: CASSYVGLGETQYF. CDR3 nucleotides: TGTGCCAGCAGTTACGTCGGGTTAGGGGAGACCCAGTACTTC.

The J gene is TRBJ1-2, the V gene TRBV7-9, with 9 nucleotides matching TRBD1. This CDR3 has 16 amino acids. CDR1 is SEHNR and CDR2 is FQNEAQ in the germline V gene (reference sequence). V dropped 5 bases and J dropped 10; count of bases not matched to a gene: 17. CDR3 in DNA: TGTGCCAGCAGCACAGGGACAGGGAATATAGGCATGTACTACACCTTC. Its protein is CASSTGTGNIGMYYTF.

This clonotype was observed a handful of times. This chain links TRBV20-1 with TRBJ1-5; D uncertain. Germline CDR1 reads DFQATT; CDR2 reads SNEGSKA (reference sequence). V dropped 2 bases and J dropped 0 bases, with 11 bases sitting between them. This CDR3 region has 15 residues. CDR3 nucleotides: TGCAGTGCTAGAAGGGAACGGTATAGCAATCAGCCCCAGCATTTT. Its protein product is CSARRERYSNQPQHF.

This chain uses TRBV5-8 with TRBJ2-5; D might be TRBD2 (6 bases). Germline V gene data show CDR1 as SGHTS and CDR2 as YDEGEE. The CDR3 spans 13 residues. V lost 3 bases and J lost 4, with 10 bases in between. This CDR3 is CASSSGLPETQYF. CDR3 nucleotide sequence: TGTGCCAGCAGCTCGGGACTCCCAGAGACCCAGTACTTC. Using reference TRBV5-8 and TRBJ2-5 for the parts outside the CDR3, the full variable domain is EAGVTQSPTHLIKTRGQQATLRCSPISGHTSVYWYQQALGLGLQFLLWYDEGEERNRGNFPPRFSGRQFPNYSSELNVNALELEDSALYLCASSSGLPETQYFGPGTRLLVL.

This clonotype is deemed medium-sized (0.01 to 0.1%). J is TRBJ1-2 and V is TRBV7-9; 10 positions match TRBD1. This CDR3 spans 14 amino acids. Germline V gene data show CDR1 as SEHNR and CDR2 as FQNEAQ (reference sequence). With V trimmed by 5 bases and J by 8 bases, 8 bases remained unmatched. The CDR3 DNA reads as TGTGCCAGCAGCAACTCGGGACAGGGGAAAGGCTACACCTTC. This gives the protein CASSNSGQGKGYTF.

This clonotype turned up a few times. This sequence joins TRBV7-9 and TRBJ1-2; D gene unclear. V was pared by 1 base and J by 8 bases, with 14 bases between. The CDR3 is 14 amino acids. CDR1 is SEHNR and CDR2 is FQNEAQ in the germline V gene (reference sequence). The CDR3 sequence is CASSLGTPNGGYTF. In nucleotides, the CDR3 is TGTGCCAGCAGCTTAGGGACCCCGAACGGCGGCTACACCTTC.

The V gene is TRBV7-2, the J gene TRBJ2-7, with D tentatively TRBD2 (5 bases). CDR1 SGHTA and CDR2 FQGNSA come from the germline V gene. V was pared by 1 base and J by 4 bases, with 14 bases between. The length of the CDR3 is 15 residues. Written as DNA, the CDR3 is TGTGCCAGCAGCTTAGGAGGGATCCCTTTTTACGAGCAGTACTTC. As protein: CASSLGGIPFYEQYF.

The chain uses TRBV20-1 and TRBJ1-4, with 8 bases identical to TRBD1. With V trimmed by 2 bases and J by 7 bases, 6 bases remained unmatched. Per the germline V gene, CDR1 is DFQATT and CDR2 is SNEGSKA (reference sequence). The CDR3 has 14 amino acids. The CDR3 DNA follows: TGCAGTGCTAGAAAGGACAGGGAAGGTGAAAAACTGTTTTTT. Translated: CSARKDREGEKLFF.

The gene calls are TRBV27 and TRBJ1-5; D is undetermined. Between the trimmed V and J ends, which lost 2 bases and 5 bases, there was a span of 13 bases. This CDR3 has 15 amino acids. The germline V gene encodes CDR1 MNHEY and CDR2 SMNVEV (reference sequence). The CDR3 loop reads CASSLIQHPDQPQHF. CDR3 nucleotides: TGTGCCAGCAGTTTAATACAGCACCCCGATCAGCCCCAGCATTTT.

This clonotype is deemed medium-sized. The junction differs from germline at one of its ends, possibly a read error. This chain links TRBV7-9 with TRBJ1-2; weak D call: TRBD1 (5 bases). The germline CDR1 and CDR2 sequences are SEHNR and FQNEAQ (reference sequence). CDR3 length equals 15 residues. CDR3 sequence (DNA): TGTGCCAGCAGTTTAGGCCCCTGGGGGGTCGATGGCTACACCTTC. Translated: CASSLGPWGVDGYTF.